Listed here are 4 T cell receptor beta chains from one sample, sequenced in a study of blood T cell repertoires in COVID-19. Sequencing used immunoSEQ multiplex PCR; TCRdb keeps in-frame clones, though not all of them. The repertoire holds 45,000 or so clones, with nearly 90% as singletons. The sample was peripheral blood. These receptors came from a man in his 70s with active COVID-19.

The chain is built from TRBV5-5 and TRBJ1-6; the D gene is possibly TRBD1 (6 bases). Germline V lookup: CDR1 SGHKS, CDR2 YYEKEE (reference sequence). Trimming pared 2 bases from V and 5 bases from J, leaving 11 bases between. The CDR3 is 15 amino acids. The chain's CDR3 is CASSLTRQDNSPLHF. CDR3 bases: TGTGCCAGCAGCTTAACCAGACAGGATAATTCACCCCTCCACTTT.

The chain carries TRBV4-1 and TRBJ2-5; TRBD2 matches at 8 bases. Germline V gene data show CDR1 as MGHRA and CDR2 as YSYEKL. The CDR3 loop spans 19 amino acids. V lost 0 bases and J lost 5; bases outside the gene matches: 17. DNA of the CDR3: TGCGCCAGCAGCCAAGACAGGACTAGCCGAAAAGGCATTCCGGAGACCCAGTACTTC. Amino acid sequence: CASSQDRTSRKGIPETQYF.

This chain joins TRBV12-5 and TRBJ2-5; D unclear. The ends were cut back, 0 bases at V and 5 bases at J, with 16 bases in the middle. The CDR3 runs to 16 residues. CDR1 is LGHNT, CDR2 FRNRAP, per germline. The chain's CDR3 is CASGLVPTFVYETQYF. In DNA form, the CDR3 reads TGTGCTAGTGGTTTGGTACCTACGTTTGTCTACGAGACCCAGTACTTC.

This rearrangement joins TRBV10-1 to TRBJ1-5, with TRBD1 identical over 8 bases. The CDR3 has 13 residues. Losses at the gene ends were 7 bases for V and 5 bases for J; bases not matched to a gene: 4. Germline CDR1 WNHNN, CDR2 SYGVQD (reference sequence). The CDR3 is CASTPGQDQPQHF. CDR3 sequence (DNA): TGCGCCAGCACCCCGGGACAGGATCAGCCCCAGCATTTT.